This entry features one T cell receptor (beta chain) sequence. The sample originates from a study of blood T cell repertoires in COVID-19. Overall study context: The cDNA or gDNA used as material had been derived from T cells, B-cell-depleted T cells, or PBMCs.

Germline V gives CDR1 SNHLY, CDR2 FYNNEI. This CDR3 contains 15 residues. The germline V and J ends were trimmed by 4 bases and 5 bases, with 17 bases remaining between them. In the original processing: Reference gene primer amplification gave estimated nucleated cell counts. TCRdb's copy holds only in-frame clones and misses some; the assay was immunoSEQ multiplex PCR. That table furnishes V, J and clone size, whereas the DNA furnished D and trimming. The sample lists roughly 40,000 clones, more than 75% seen once, with about 27% in the top ten. Input material: peripheral blood. This TCR derives from a man at least 80 years old with acute or convalescent COVID-19. This chain uses TRBV2 with TRBJ2-5; TRBD2 might be the D (6 bases). This CDR3 reads CASSAAAGRGETQYF. For the CDR3, the DNA is TGTGCCAGCAGTGCCGCGGCGGGCCGGGGGGAGACCCAGTACTTC.